The rows below give T cell receptor beta chains drawn from one sample of a study of OX40 agonist ivuxolimab in advanced cancers. Measured with immunoSEQ multiplex PCR; TCRdb has only the in-frame clones, and not every one. There are fewer than 80,000 clones in the sample; around 85% occur only once, and around 5.1% lies in the top ten. Here the sequenced sample was CD4+ or CD8+ T cells sorted from blood, taken in a trial of the OX40 agonist ivuxolimab. These receptors all stem from an adult with an advanced solid tumor such as melanoma, head and neck, liver or kidney cancer. Both conserved end residues are part of each CDR3. The D gene is left open where the match is weak. Some rows have no size entry. The others give once, few or many, or a class for an expanded clone.

TRBD1,-,TRBJ2-3,TRBV5-1,CASRLTPGTGSITDTQYF,TGCGCCAGCAGACTCACGCCCGGGACAGGGAGTATCACAGATACGCAGTATTTT
-,-,TRBJ2-7,TRBV29-1,CSVAGTYEQYF,TGCAGCGTTGCCGGGACCTACGAGCAGTACTTC
-,-,TRBJ2-4,TRBV4-2,CASSQEGEKYF,TGTGCCAGCAGCCAAGAAGGGGAAAAGTACTTC
-,once,TRBJ2-7,TRBV7-9,CASSSPGSSTYEQYF,TGTGCCAGCAGCAGCCCCGGGTCTTCCACCTATGAGCAGTACTTC
-,-,TRBJ2-3,TRBV4-1,CASSQDLTQDTQYF,TGCGCCAGCAGCCAAGATTTAACACAGGATACGCAGTATTTT
-,once,TRBJ2-7,TRBV19,CASSTDSGYEQYF,TGTGCCAGTAGTACGGATAGCGGCTACGAGCAGTACTTC
-,-,TRBJ1-2,TRBV19,CASSGGSLYYGYTF,TGTGCCAGTAGTGGGGGCAGCCTCTACTATGGCTACACCTTC
-,-,TRBJ2-2,TRBV11-2,CASSLDWTPNTGELFF,TGTGCCAGCAGCTTAGATTGGACACCGAACACCGGGGAGCTGTTTTTT
-,-,TRBJ2-7,TRBV7-9,CASSYGQAYEQYF,TGTGCCAGCAGCTACGGACAAGCCTACGAGCAGTACTTC
-,-,TRBJ1-5,TRBV5-1,CASSLAGGWDQPQHF,TGCGCCAGCAGCTTGGCCGGGGGATGGGATCAGCCCCAGCATTTT
-,-,TRBJ1-2,TRBV27,CASRRDPDYGYTF,TGTGCCAGCAGGAGGGACCCGGACTATGGCTACACCTTC
-,-,TRBJ1-1,TRBV19,CASSISPPGATEAFF,TGTGCCAGTAGTATAAGCCCCCCAGGGGCCACTGAAGCTTTCTTT
TRBD1,-,TRBJ1-3,TRBV14,CASRGDSYSGNTIYF,TGTGCCAGCAGGGGGGACAGTTACTCTGGAAACACCATATATTTT
-,-,TRBJ1-1,TRBV6-6,CASRPTQTEAFF,TGTGCCAGCAGGCCGACACAAACTGAAGCTTTCTTT
TRBD1,once,TRBJ1-5,TRBV6-6,CASRSGTAINQPQHF,TGTGCCAGCAGATCCGGGACAGCTATTAATCAGCCCCAGCATTTT
TRBD1,few,TRBJ1-1,TRBV27,CASSPRQGSAIAEAFF,TGTGCCAGCAGTCCCCGACAGGGGTCCGCGATCGCTGAAGCTTTCTTT
TRBD2,once,TRBJ2-3,TRBV28,CASSGTRGMATDTQYF,TGTGCCAGCAGTGGGACTAGAGGTATGGCAACAGATACGCAGTATTTT
-,-,TRBJ1-2,TRBV5-1,CASSPGAGGYTF,TGCGCCAGCAGCCCTGGGGCGGGGGGCTACACCTTC
-,once,TRBJ1-1,TRBV27,CASSWGGETEAFF,TGTGCCAGCAGTTGGGGGGGCGAAACTGAAGCTTTCTTT
TRBD1,-,TRBJ1-1,TRBV11-3,CASSLTSQGTEAFF,TGTGCCAGCAGCTTAACCTCACAGGGGACTGAAGCTTTCTTT
TRBD1,-,TRBJ1-2,TRBV18,CASSPRDRGISNYGYTF,TGTGCCAGCTCACCAAGGGACAGGGGAATCAGCAACTATGGCTACACCTTC
-,-,TRBJ1-1,TRBV6-6,CASSYSGAPQNTEAFF,TGTGCCAGCAGTTACTCGGGGGCCCCGCAGAACACTGAAGCTTTCTTT
-,-,TRBJ1-2,TRBV7-2,CASSPRLLYTF,TGTGCCAGCAGCCCCCGGCTTCTCTACACCTTC
-,-,TRBJ2-3,TRBV15,CATSRDRASGTDTQYF,TGTGCCACCAGCAGAGATCGGGCTAGCGGCACAGATACGCAGTATTTT
-,-,TRBJ2-7,TRBV7-9,CASSLAATGEQYF,TGTGCCAGCAGCTTAGCTGCCACGGGGGAGCAGTACTTC
-,-,TRBJ1-6,TRBV5-1,CASSLDSQSSYNSPLHF,TGCGCCAGCAGCCTAGACAGTCAGAGCTCCTATAATTCACCCCTCCACTTT
-,-,TRBJ2-7,TRBV6-5,CASSYSSTGQFYEQYF,TGTGCCAGCAGTTACTCATCGACAGGTCAGTTCTACGAGCAGTACTTC
TRBD1,-,TRBJ1-2,TRBV6-5,CASRTGSHGYTF,TGTGCCAGCAGGACAGGGTCCCATGGCTACACCTTC
TRBD2,-,TRBJ2-3,TRBV5-4,CASSSPSGGAVDTQYF,TGTGCCAGCAGCTCCCCTAGCGGGGGGGCTGTAGATACGCAGTATTTT
-,few,TRBJ2-2,TRBV7-9,CASSHAPNTPNTGELFF,TGTGCCAGCAGTCACGCACCAAACACGCCGAACACCGGGGAGCTGTTTTTT
-,-,TRBJ2-3,TRBV5-1,CASSLVGIAGQDTQYF,TGCGCCAGCAGCTTGGTGGGGATCGCGGGACAAGATACGCAGTATTTT
TRBD1,once,TRBJ2-2,TRBV29-1,CSVGGQGGTGELFF,TGCAGCGTTGGGGGACAGGGGGGCACCGGGGAGCTGTTTTTT
-,-,TRBJ1-3,TRBV7-2,CASSLGGQGISGNTIYF,TGTGCCAGCAGCTTAGGAGGCCAGGGGATCTCTGGAAACACCATATATTTT
TRBD1,-,TRBJ1-1,TRBV12-5,CASGMDRRAAFF,TGTGCTAGTGGCATGGACAGGCGGGCGGCTTTCTTT
TRBD1,-,TRBJ1-1,TRBV7-9,CASSSPTGSNTEAFF,TGTGCCAGCAGCTCCCCGACAGGGTCAAACACTGAAGCTTTCTTT
-,-,TRBJ1-2,TRBV5-6,CASSLKHRINYGYTF,TGTGCCAGCAGCTTGAAACACAGGATAAACTATGGCTACACCTTC
TRBD1,-,TRBJ1-1,TRBV2,CASRAQGEVTEAFF,TGTGCCAGCAGGGCACAGGGGGAGGTCACTGAAGCTTTCTTT
-,-,TRBJ1-1,TRBV7-9,CASSTSKLTEAFF,TGTGCCAGCAGCACCTCAAAGTTGACTGAAGCTTTCTTT
-,-,TRBJ2-5,TRBV4-1,CASSQGQNQETQYF,TGCGCCAGCAGCCAAGGACAAAACCAAGAGACCCAGTACTTC
-,-,TRBJ1-2,TRBV5-6,CASSPDELPYGYTF,TGTGCCAGCAGCCCGGACGAACTCCCCTATGGCTACACCTTC
-,few,TRBJ2-5,TRBV12-5,CASGLVVTASEETQYF,TGTGCTAGTGGTTTGGTCGTGACAGCGTCCGAGGAGACCCAGTACTTC
TRBD1,-,TRBJ2-1,TRBV10-2,CASSPGPKTGWNEQFF,TGCGCCAGCAGTCCCGGGCCGAAGACAGGGTGGAATGAGCAGTTCTTC
-,-,TRBJ1-1,TRBV20-1,CSAFPTEAFF,TGCAGTGCTTTTCCCACTGAAGCTTTCTTT
TRBD2,-,TRBJ2-7,TRBV6-5,CASNSGGSSYEQYF,TGTGCCAGCAATAGCGGGGGTAGCTCCTACGAGCAGTACTTC
-,-,TRBJ2-3,TRBV7-2,CASSLGRDSLTDTQYF,TGTGCCAGCAGCTTAGGAAGGGACTCACTCACAGATACGCAGTATTTT
-,-,TRBJ2-7,TRBV7-2,CASSRSTYEQYF,TGTGCCAGCAGCCGGTCCACCTACGAGCAGTACTTC
-,few,TRBJ1-6,TRBV6-1,CASSVDRKIGSPLHF,TGTGCCAGCAGCGTTGACAGAAAAATCGGTTCACCCCTCCACTTT
-,-,TRBJ1-1,TRBV5-6,CASEVGQLNTEAFF,TGTGCCAGCGAAGTCGGACAGTTGAACACTGAAGCTTTCTTT
-,-,TRBJ2-7,TRBV6-1,CASSPQGYLREQYF,TGTGCCAGCAGCCCACAGGGTTATTTGCGCGAGCAGTACTTC
-,-,TRBJ2-7,TRBV28,CASSLESSGRYEQYF,TGTGCCAGCAGTTTAGAAAGTTCCGGGCGGTACGAGCAGTACTTC
-,-,TRBJ1-3,TRBV10-3,CAISESKGNSGNTIYF,TGTGCCATCAGTGAGTCGAAGGGAAACTCTGGAAACACCATATATTTT
-,once,TRBJ2-1,TRBV19,CASSIRGRGNEQFF,TGTGCCAGTAGTATAAGGGGGCGGGGCAATGAGCAGTTCTTC
-,-,TRBJ2-4,TRBV30,CAFREPAKNIQYF,TGTGCCTTCAGGGAACCAGCCAAAAACATTCAGTACTTC
TRBD1,-,TRBJ1-1,TRBV5-4,CASSLGGGGDTEAFF,TGTGCCAGCAGCTTGGGGGGAGGGGGCGACACTGAAGCTTTCTTT
-,-,TRBJ2-2,TRBV9,CASSAGPGVTGELFF,TGTGCCAGCAGCGCGGGACCAGGTGTCACCGGGGAGCTGTTTTTT
TRBD1,-,TRBJ2-7,TRBV6-5,CASSPYRGRNEQYF,TGTGCCAGCAGTCCCTACAGGGGGCGCAACGAGCAGTACTTC
-,-,TRBJ1-1,TRBV18,CASSPNTEAFF,TGTGCCAGCTCCCCGAACACTGAAGCTTTCTTT
-,once,TRBJ1-5,TRBV27,CASSNRTAPWQPQHF,TGTGCCAGCAGTAATCGGACAGCGCCTTGGCAGCCCCAGCATTTT
-,-,TRBJ1-1,TRBV25-1,CASSEDRGKTAFF,TGTGCCAGCAGTGAAGATAGGGGGAAAACGGCTTTCTTT